The present T cell receptor (beta chain) was sequenced within a study of cytomegalovirus exposure and HLA in healthy donors. The overall study: Out of 398 genotyped donors, 81% belonged to the Caucasian-associated ancestry cluster.

The ends were cut back, 6 bases at V and 4 bases at J, with 11 bases in the middle. Germline CDR1 reads MNHEY; CDR2 reads SVGAGI. CDR3 length: 13 amino acids. General observations from the study: According to a later analysis, donors in an Asian-associated ancestry cluster reportedly had fewer N-insertions than the 666-donor mean. Among TCR beta chains of equal frequency, HLA-associated ones were more clonally expanded in a later analysis.

PCR was performed using 60 Vbeta and 13 Jbeta primers. Sequencing used immunoSEQ multiplex PCR; TCRdb keeps in-frame clones, though not all of them. The table has approximately 100,000 clones, around 79% seen once. This clone was counted between two and nine times. Its antigen is undetermined. The sequence was collected from a woman between 40 and 50 years old in good health and CMV-seronegative. Sequencing was carried out using PBMCs. The V and J genes are TRBV6-5 and TRBJ2-3; no reliable D call. The CDR3 sequence is CASSTYLADTQYF. Written as DNA, the CDR3 is TGTGCCAGCAGCACTTATCTCGCAGATACGCAGTATTTT.